The source of this T cell receptor beta chain is a study of blood T cells in healthy people across ages. Broader study findings: The diversity estimates, figures obtained from one million T cells, were considered underestimates. Among T cells, TCR beta diversity per million cells dropped roughly linearly as age rose. The study found more naive CD4+ cells and higher diversity in long-lived than aged donors.

Using a J-beta primer mix together with a sample-barcoded 5' primer, a second PCR was run for roughly 7 to 11 cycles. Samples each returned at least 2.5 million CDR3-containing paired-end reads. TCRdb reanalysed the 5' RACE reads using MiXCR and keeps one entry per CDR3 protein. The sample includes around 780,000 distinct CDR3 sequences, 56% seen only once; the top ten take around a quarter. In this sample, this clonotype turned up a few times. As yet, its antigen is unknown. V trimming: 6 bases; J trimming: 2 bases; junction bases outside the gene matches: 4. The CDR3 has 12 residues. In germline, CDR1 is DFQATT, CDR2 SNEGSKA (reference sequence).

V is TRBV20-1 and J is TRBJ2-7; TRBD1 matches at 7 bases. This sequence was found in a man between 35 and 55 years old in good health. Specimen: blood. For the CDR3, the DNA is TGCAGTGCCCGGGGACAGACCTACGAGCAGTACTTC. Encoded protein: CSARGQTYEQYF.